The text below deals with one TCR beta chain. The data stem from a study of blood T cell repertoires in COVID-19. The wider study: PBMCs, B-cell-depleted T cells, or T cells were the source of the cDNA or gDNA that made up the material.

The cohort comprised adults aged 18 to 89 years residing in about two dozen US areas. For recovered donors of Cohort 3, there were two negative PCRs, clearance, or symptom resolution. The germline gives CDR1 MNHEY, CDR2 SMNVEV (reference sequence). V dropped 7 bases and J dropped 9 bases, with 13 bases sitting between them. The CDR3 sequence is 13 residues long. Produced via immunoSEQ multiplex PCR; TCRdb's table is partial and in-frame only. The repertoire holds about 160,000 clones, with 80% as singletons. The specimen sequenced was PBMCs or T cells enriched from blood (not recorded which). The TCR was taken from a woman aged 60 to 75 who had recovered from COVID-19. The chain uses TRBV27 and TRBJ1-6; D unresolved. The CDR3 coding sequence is TGTGCCAGCACTCGAGCAGGCGCTTCACCCCTCCACTTT. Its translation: CASTRAGASPLHF.